The 13 T cell receptor beta chains below were found in one sample sequenced in a study of shared clonotypes between healthy human individuals. Here immunoSEQ multiplex PCR was the method, and the copy in TCRdb shows in-frame clones only, minus some. The sample records fewer than 1.4 million clones, approximately 80% being singletons. Sequencing was carried out using memory CD4+ T cells from PBMCs. The subset: CD45RA-negative fraction. All receptors derive from a man aged 18 to 29 in good health. Some clones in this sample may be carry-over from other donors' samples.

The rearrangement uses TRBV14 and TRBJ2-5, with 11 bases fitting TRBD2. Germline V CDR1 and CDR2: SGHDN, FVKESK. The CDR3 contains 15 residues. Germline trimming cut 2 bases from V and 4 bases from J; bases unmatched to any gene: 3. The CDR3 reads CASSQLLAGVETQYF. As DNA, the CDR3 is TGTGCCAGCAGCCAATTACTAGCGGGAGTAGAGACCCAGTACTTC. Combining the CDR3 with reference TRBV14 and TRBJ2-5 gives the whole variable domain EAGVTQFPSHSVIEKGQTVTLRCDPISGHDNLYWYRRVMGKEIKFLLHFVKESKQDESGMPNNRFLAERTGGTYSTLKVQPAELEDSGVYFCASSQLLAGVETQYFGPGTRLLVL.

The chain is built from TRBV7-9 and TRBJ1-2, with 7 bases lining up with TRBD1. This CDR3 has 18 residues. Germline V CDR1 and CDR2: SEHNR, FQNEAQ (reference sequence). Germline trimming cut 5 bases from V and 2 bases from J; bases unmatched to any gene: 17. The CDR3 DNA sequence: TGTGCCAGCAGCCTATCCCCGGGACAGAGGAGAGGGAACTATGGCTACACCTTC. Its protein is CASSLSPGQRRGNYGYTF.

The chain recombines TRBV28 with TRBJ2-1; possibly TRBD2 for D (6 bases). The V and J ends lost 3 bases and 6 bases respectively, with 15 bases between them. Germline lookup yields CDR1 MDHEN and CDR2 SYDVKM. CDR3 size: 15 residues. As DNA, the CDR3 is TGTGCCAGCAGTTTTGTTGGTAGCGGACCCAATGAGCAGTTCTTC. Protein sequence: CASSFVGSGPNEQFF.

A remark on this clone: Additional DNA sequences in this sample encode the identical CDR3. The V and J genes are TRBV9 and TRBJ2-1; D not certain. Trimming shortened V by 2 bases and J by 4 bases, and 7 bases separated the two germline ends. The CDR3 sequence is 13 residues long. Germline loops: CDR1 SGDLS, CDR2 YYNGEE. The CDR3 coding sequence is TGTGCCAGCAGCGTGGCCAGTTACAATGAGCAGTTCTTC. It translates to CASSVASYNEQFF. Supplemented by reference TRBV9 and TRBJ2-1, the full variable domain reads DSGVTQTPKHLITATGQRVTLRCSPRSGDLSVYWYQQSLDQGLQFLIQYYNGEERAKGNILERFSAQQFPDLHSELNLSSLELGDSALYFCASSVASYNEQFFGPGTRLTVL.

The chain couples TRBV2 to TRBJ1-1, with a tentative D call TRBD1 (5 bases). The germline CDR1 and CDR2 sequences are SNHLY and FYNNEI. CDR3 length equals 13 residues. V was shortened by 5 bases and J by 1 base, with 8 bases between the two germline ends. The CDR3 DNA follows: TGTGCCAGCAGTTCGCAGGGGAACACTGAAGCTTTCTTT. Translating it yields CASSSQGNTEAFF.

As regards this clone: The sample carries other DNA sequences with the same CDR3. The J gene is TRBJ2-7, the V gene TRBV28; D call uncertain. Per the germline V gene, CDR1 is MDHEN and CDR2 is SYDVKM. The V gene lost 8 bases and the J gene lost 3 bases, with 5 bases spanning the gap. This CDR3 has 10 amino acids. CDR3 sequence: CASGVYEQYF. CDR3 sequence (DNA): TGTGCCAGCGGGGTCTACGAGCAGTACTTC.

The chain joins TRBV4-1 to TRBJ1-3; possible D gene TRBD1, 5 bases. This CDR3 contains 16 residues. Trimming removed 0 bases from V and 3 bases from J, with 12 bases in between. Germline assignment: CDR1 MGHRA and CDR2 YSYEKL. CDR3 sequence reads: CASSQDSGTYGNTIYF. The DNA for the CDR3 is TGCGCCAGCAGCCAAGATTCAGGGACGTATGGAAACACCATATATTTT.

The chain employs TRBV29-1 and TRBJ2-1, with no clear D. Trimming removed 7 bases at V and 4 bases at J, with 8 bases between. Germline CDR1 is SQVTM and CDR2 is ANQGSEA. The CDR3 totals 11 residues. The CDR3 reads CSAEEYNEQFF. CDR3 coding DNA: TGCAGCGCCGAAGAGTACAATGAGCAGTTCTTC.

The chain uses TRBV9 and TRBJ2-7; D is ambiguous. Germline V gene sequence: CDR1 SGDLS, CDR2 YYNGEE. V was shortened by 0 bases and J by 2 bases, with 9 bases between the two germline ends. The CDR3 consists of 14 residues. The CDR3 sequence is CASSVAPGTYEQYF. Here the CDR3 DNA reads TGTGCCAGCAGCGTAGCCCCAGGCACCTACGAGCAGTACTTC.

The rearrangement joins TRBV7-3 to TRBJ2-1; D is perhaps TRBD2 (6 bases). The V end lost 4 bases, the J end lost 5 bases, and 18 bases lay between the germline ends. The CDR3 is made up of 16 amino acids. Germline loops: CDR1 SGHTA, CDR2 FQGTGA. In nucleotides, the CDR3 is TGTGCCAGCAGCTCCCCGTCGGGACTCCTCCACAATGAGCAGTTCTTC. Amino acid sequence: CASSSPSGLLHNEQFF.

This chain joins TRBV29-1 and TRBJ2-3; no firm D call. Trimming cost V 3 bases and J 2 bases, with 9 bases left between them. Germline V gene sequence: CDR1 SQVTM, CDR2 ANQGSEA. This CDR3 is 13 amino acids long. The CDR3 protein is CSVDLESTDTQYF. In DNA, the CDR3 is TGCAGCGTTGATTTGGAGTCCACAGATACGCAGTATTTT.

The V and J genes are TRBV15 and TRBJ1-2; no clear D gene. This CDR3 has 17 residues. Per the germline V gene, CDR1 is LNHNV and CDR2 is YYDKDF (reference sequence). V lost 0 bases to trimming and J lost 4 bases, with 18 bases between them. For the CDR3, the DNA is TGTGCCACCAGCAGAGATTATCCAGGCCGTGGCCTCTATGGCTACACCTTC. As protein: CATSRDYPGRGLYGYTF.

V gene TRBV27 combines with J gene TRBJ1-2; D call uncertain. The CDR3 loop spans 15 amino acids. V lost 2 bases and J 8 bases, leaving 18 bases between the germline ends. Germline CDR1 and CDR2: MNHEY and SMNVEV (reference sequence). CDR3 sequence reads: CASSLKFGLPVGYTF. As DNA, the CDR3 is TGTGCCAGCAGTTTAAAGTTTGGTCTCCCCGTGGGCTACACCTTC.